These 3 T cell receptor beta chains came from one sample sequenced in a study of OX40 agonist ivuxolimab in advanced cancers. Some clones are missing from TCRdb's copy, which holds only in-frame ones; the method was immunoSEQ multiplex PCR. The data contain 65,000 to 80,000 clones, 80% of them singletons. This sample comprised CD4+ or CD8+ T cells sorted from blood, obtained in a trial of the OX40 agonist ivuxolimab. These receptors all stem from an adult with an advanced solid tumor such as melanoma, head and neck, liver or kidney cancer.

The rearrangement joins TRBV7-8 to TRBJ1-1; a possible D gene is TRBD1 (6 bases). With 5 bases removed from V and 1 base from J, the gap between germline ends came to 11 bases. CDR1 SGHVS and CDR2 FQNEAQ come from the germline V gene. The CDR3 is 14 residues long. CDR3 in DNA: TGTGCCAGCAGCGCCGGGACACAGAACACTGAAGCTTTCTTT. Translated, it gives CASSAGTQNTEAFF.

In nucleotides, the CDR3 is TGTGCCAGCAGACAGGACTCGCACAATGAGCAGTTCTTC. It encodes CASRQDSHNEQFF. The chain couples TRBV6-6 to TRBJ2-1, with D possibly being TRBD1 or TRBD2 (5 bases each). Germline V CDR1 and CDR2: MNHNY, SVGAGI (reference sequence). The CDR3 covers 13 residues. Trimming left V 6 bases short and J 5 bases short, with 11 bases between.

The chain links TRBV19 to TRBJ2-1; D remains ambiguous. Per germline, CDR1 LNHDA and CDR2 SQIVND (reference sequence). The CDR3 covers 11 residues. Trimming shortened V by 3 bases and J by 13 bases, and 10 bases separated the two germline ends. DNA for the CDR3: TGTGCCAGTAGTATTGTGGGATTTCAGTTCTTC. This translates into CASSIVGFQFF.